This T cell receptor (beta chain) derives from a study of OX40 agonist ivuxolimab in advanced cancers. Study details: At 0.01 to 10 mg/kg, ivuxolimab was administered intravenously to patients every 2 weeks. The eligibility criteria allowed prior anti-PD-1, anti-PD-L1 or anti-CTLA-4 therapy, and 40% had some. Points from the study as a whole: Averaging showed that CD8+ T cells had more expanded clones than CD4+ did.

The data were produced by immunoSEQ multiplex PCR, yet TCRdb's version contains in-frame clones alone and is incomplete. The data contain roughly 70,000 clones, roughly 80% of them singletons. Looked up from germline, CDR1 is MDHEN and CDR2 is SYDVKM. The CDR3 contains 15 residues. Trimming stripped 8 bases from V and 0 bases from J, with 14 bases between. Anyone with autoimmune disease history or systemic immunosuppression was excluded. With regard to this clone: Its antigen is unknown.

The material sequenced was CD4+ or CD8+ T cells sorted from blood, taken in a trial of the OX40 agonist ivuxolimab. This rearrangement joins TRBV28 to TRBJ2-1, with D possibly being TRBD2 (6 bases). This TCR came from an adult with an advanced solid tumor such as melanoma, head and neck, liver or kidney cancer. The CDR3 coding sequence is TGTGCCAGCGTAACCCCCGGGAGCTCCTACAATGAGCAGTTCTTC. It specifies CASVTPGSSYNEQFF.